This T cell receptor beta chain was captured by sequencing in a study of shared clonotypes between healthy human individuals. About the study: For every donor, three CD4 naive, three CD4 memory, two CD8 naive and one CD8 memory plates were used.

Findings of the study overall: Donors were few, which limited the genetic and exposure-history diversity represented. Generation probability values for non-shared clonotypes were lower than those for clonotypes shared by all four donors. The naive CD4 repertoires of a handful of donors were compared, and roughly 5% of clonotypes were shared.

Sequencing was performed with immunoSEQ multiplex PCR; in TCRdb, only in-frame clones are kept and a portion is missing. The sample contains 2 million or so clones, 85% to 95% of which appear only once. To note about this clone: The antigen is undetermined.

The origin of this receptor is a man aged 18 to 30 in good health. Sequencing was done on a sample of naive CD4+ T cells sorted from blood. Sample subset: CD45RA+ positively selected.

The CDR3 protein is CASSPLQGGAGNTIYF. The CDR3 DNA sequence: TGTGCCAGCTCACCTCTACAGGGAGGCGCTGGAAACACCATATATTTT. The rearrangement uses TRBV18 and TRBJ1-3, with TRBD1 as a possible D gene (6 bases). Trimming took off 3 bases at V and 2 bases at J, with 14 bases between the two ends. The CDR3 length is 16 residues. The V gene's germline CDR1 is KGHSH and CDR2 LQKENI.